The 32 T cell receptor beta chains given below trace back to one sample, sequenced in a study of OX40 agonist ivuxolimab in advanced cancers. The data were produced by immunoSEQ multiplex PCR, yet TCRdb's version contains in-frame clones alone and is incomplete. Here the sample spans 40,000 to 55,000 clones, over 75% being singletons. The sequenced sample was CD4+ or CD8+ T cells sorted from blood, obtained in a trial of the OX40 agonist ivuxolimab. These receptors were collected from an adult with an advanced solid tumor such as melanoma, head and neck, liver or kidney cancer.

The rearrangement joins TRBV5-1 to TRBJ2-4; TRBD1 might be the D (6 bases). Trimming cost V 0 bases and J 1 base, with 14 bases left between them. The CDR3 spans 17 residues. The germline gives CDR1 SGHRS, CDR2 YFSETQ. The CDR3 DNA reads TGCGCCAGCAGCTTGGTGTTAGGGGGTGCCGCCAAAAACATTCAGTACTTC. It encodes CASSLVLGGAAKNIQYF.

The rearrangement links TRBV27 to TRBJ2-2; no clear D. Trimming took 1 base from V and 7 from J, leaving 13 bases between them. Germline lookup yields CDR1 MNHEY and CDR2 SMNVEV (reference sequence). This CDR3 spans 15 amino acids. CDR3 region: CASSLLSDGGGELFF. CDR3 in DNA: TGTGCCAGCAGTTTATTGAGTGATGGTGGCGGGGAGCTGTTTTTT.

V and J are TRBV5-1 and TRBJ1-1; D unresolved. V was cut by 0 bases and J by 0 bases, with 6 bases left in between. Germline CDR1 and CDR2: SGHRS and YFSETQ. This CDR3 comprises 14 residues. CDR3 amino acids: CASSLEVMNTEAFF. Here the CDR3 DNA reads TGCGCCAGCAGCTTGGAAGTGATGAACACTGAAGCTTTCTTT.

This clone came up a few times. The rearrangement joins TRBV6-1 to TRBJ1-1, with 8 positions matching TRBD1. Trimming cost V 4 bases and J 3 bases; bases outside gene matches: 7. This CDR3 comprises 15 residues. The germline CDR1 and CDR2 sequences are MNHNS and SASEGT. For the CDR3, the DNA is TGTGCCAGCAGTGGGGCCACAGGGGGGTACACTGAAGCTTTCTTT. The encoded protein is CASSGATGGYTEAFF.

This clone was recorded only once. The chain is built from TRBV18 and TRBJ2-1; D is tentatively TRBD1 or TRBD2 (5 bases each). The CDR3 extends over 16 amino acids. The V end was cut by 0 bases, the J end by 4 bases, with 13 bases between. Germline V lookup: CDR1 KGHSH, CDR2 LQKENI. The CDR3 nucleotides are TGTGCCAGCTCACCACCTCGGGACCGAGTATACAATGAGCAGTTCTTC. Its translation is CASSPPRDRVYNEQFF.

The rearrangement uses TRBV5-1 and TRBJ2-3, with D unresolved. The CDR3 extends over 15 amino acids. Per germline, CDR1 SGHRS and CDR2 YFSETQ. Trimming took off 4 bases at V and 2 bases at J, with 14 bases between the two ends. This chain's CDR3 is CASSPGPVPTDTQYF. For the CDR3, the DNA is TGCGCCAGCAGCCCCGGACCGGTCCCCACAGATACGCAGTATTTT.

This chain joins TRBV5-4 and TRBJ1-1; 10 bases line up with TRBD1. This CDR3 region has 17 residues. Germline loops: CDR1 SGHNT, CDR2 YYREEE (reference sequence). The V gene end was trimmed by 4 bases and the J gene end by 3 bases; junction bases not matched to a gene: 12. CDR3 DNA sequence: TGTGCCAGCAGCCCATATCGGGGACAGGGGTCGTACACTGAAGCTTTCTTT. It specifies CASSPYRGQGSYTEAFF. Full variable domain (missing parts from reference TRBV5-4 and TRBJ1-1): ETGVTQSPTHLIKTRGQQVTLRCSSQSGHNTVSWYQQALGQGPQFIFQYYREEENGRGNFPPRFSGLQFPNYSSELNVNALELDDSALYLCASSPYRGQGSYTEAFFGQGTRLTVV.

V and J are TRBV7-2 and TRBJ2-6; no clear D. Germline assignment: CDR1 SGHTA and CDR2 FQGNSA. V was shortened by 5 bases and J by 0 bases, with 14 bases between the two germline ends. The CDR3 extends over 17 amino acids. CDR3 in amino acids: CASSAAGRNSGANVLTF. CDR3 nucleotides: TGTGCCAGCAGCGCGGCAGGACGGAACTCTGGGGCCAACGTCCTGACTTTC.

This clone was picked up a small number of times. V gene TRBV5-1 combines with J gene TRBJ2-7; no definite D call. The CDR3 covers 14 residues. Germline values: CDR1 SGHRS, CDR2 YFSETQ. Trimming took off 7 bases at V and 0 bases at J, with 14 bases between the two ends. CDR3 residues: CASSVGGSSYEQYF. The CDR3 DNA reads TGCGCCAGCTCAGTCGGTGGCAGCTCCTACGAGCAGTACTTC.

The chain combines TRBV19 with TRBJ2-1; TRBD2 matches at 7 bases. The CDR3 is 15 residues long. The junction had 13 bases not matched to a gene; V was cut back by 7 bases and J by 7 bases. Germline lookup yields CDR1 LNHDA and CDR2 SQIVND (reference sequence). The CDR3 DNA is TGTGCCAGTACAACGGCGGGAGTGGGGTTTAATGAGCAGTTCTTC. Its translation: CASTTAGVGFNEQFF.

The V gene is TRBV7-9, the J gene TRBJ2-7; 8 positions match TRBD1. Germline assignment: CDR1 SEHNR and CDR2 FQNEAQ (reference sequence). This CDR3 contains 16 residues. V was clipped by 1 base and J by 1 base; unmatched bases: 6. The CDR3 protein is CASSLGAGGASYEQYF. CDR3 DNA: TGTGCCAGCAGCTTAGGTGCAGGGGGCGCATCCTACGAGCAGTACTTC.

J is TRBJ2-7 and V is TRBV19, with 7 bases fitting TRBD1. Germline-derived CDR1 and CDR2 are LNHDA and SQIVND (reference sequence). J was trimmed by 3 bases and V by 3 bases; bases with no gene match: 11. This CDR3 spans 16 amino acids. CDR3 sequence reads: CASSISVTTGNYEQYF. CDR3 DNA: TGTGCCAGTAGTATTTCGGTAACGACAGGGAACTACGAGCAGTACTTC.

V is TRBV4-1 and J is TRBJ2-1; 9 nucleotides line up with TRBD2. Germline V gene sequence: CDR1 MGHRA, CDR2 YSYEKL. After removal of 1 base from V and 4 bases from J, the junction contained 8 bases not matched to a gene. The CDR3 has 17 residues. The CDR3 bases are TGCGCCAGCAGCCAAGGAGGGGCGGGGGGGGTTTACAATGAGCAGTTCTTC. Its protein is CASSQGGAGGVYNEQFF.

The chain joins TRBV19 to TRBJ2-2; weak D call: TRBD1 (6 bases). The CDR3 runs 16 residues. V was clipped by 4 bases and J by 0 bases, with 12 bases between them. The germline gives CDR1 LNHDA, CDR2 SQIVND (reference sequence). The CDR3 DNA reads TGTGCCAGTAGTAGATTCGACAGGACGAACACCGGGGAGCTGTTTTTT. It codes for CASSRFDRTNTGELFF.

This clone appeared once. The rearrangement joins TRBV7-8 to TRBJ1-5; 8 bases match TRBD1. Losses at the gene ends were 6 bases for V and 0 bases for J; bases not matched to a gene: 4. This CDR3 comprises 15 residues. CDR1 and CDR2 from the germline V gene are SGHVS and FQNEAQ. The CDR3 is CASRRGQGSNQPQHF. CDR3 nucleotide sequence: TGTGCCAGCAGACGTGGACAGGGTAGCAATCAGCCCCAGCATTTT.

The chain couples TRBV5-4 to TRBJ2-5; TRBD2 matches at 11 bases. Germline V gene lookup returns CDR1 SGHNT and CDR2 YYREEE (reference sequence). V shed 3 bases, J shed 3 bases, and the junction held 4 bases outside the gene matches. The CDR3 consists of 15 residues. CDR3 amino acids: CASSSTSGVEETQYF. The CDR3 DNA reads as TGTGCCAGCAGCTCGACTAGCGGGGTAGAAGAGACCCAGTACTTC.

The chain combines TRBV12-5 with TRBJ2-1; TRBD2 matches at 12 bases. Germline V gene sequence: CDR1 LGHNT, CDR2 FRNRAP. The CDR3 runs 17 residues. Germline trimming cut 6 bases from V and 8 bases from J; bases unmatched to any gene: 14. The DNA for the CDR3 is TGTGCTAGTGGAACGCAGATTCTAGCGGGAGGGCCGGATGAGCAGTTCTTC. It encodes CASGTQILAGGPDEQFF.

For this clone: Germline is not matched at one junction end, which may reflect a read error. This chain connects TRBV2 to TRBJ2-7; 7 bases line up with TRBD1. The CDR3 sequence is 14 residues long. Germline V gene lookup returns CDR1 SNHLY and CDR2 FYNNEI. CDR3 in DNA: TGTGCCAGCAGTTCTCTGATGTGGGACAGAGAATTCACCTTC. This sequence encodes CASSSLMWDREFTF.

The chain employs TRBV28 and TRBJ1-1; TRBD1 is a possible D gene (6 bases). Germline loops: CDR1 MDHEN, CDR2 SYDVKM. The CDR3 runs to 15 residues. V was trimmed by 5 bases and J by 2 bases, leaving 15 bases between them. CDR3 coding DNA: TGTGCCAGCAGTCCCCGGACAGCGCAAAACACTGAAGCTTTCTTT. This encodes CASSPRTAQNTEAFF.

The CDR3 here is CAWSVQALPAYGYTF. Here the CDR3 DNA reads TGTGCCTGGAGTGTACAGGCACTTCCCGCCTATGGCTACACCTTC. This chain joins TRBV30 and TRBJ1-2; maybe TRBD1 (5 bases). The length of the CDR3 is 15 residues. Germline V gives CDR1 GTSNPN, CDR2 SVGIG (reference sequence). V was trimmed by 0 bases and J by 4 bases, leaving 15 bases between them. Using reference TRBV30 and TRBJ1-2 for the parts outside the CDR3, the full variable domain is SQTIHQWPATLVQPVGSPLSLECTVEGTSNPNLYWYRQAAGRGLQLLFYSVGIGQISSEVPQNLSASRPQDRQFILSSKKLLLSDSGFYLCAWSVQALPAYGYTFGSGTRLTVV.

The V call is TRBV5-1, the J call TRBJ1-6; 9 bases are shared with TRBD1. V lost 4 bases and J lost 6; bases outside the gene matches: 5. The germline CDR1 and CDR2 sequences are SGHRS and YFSETQ. This CDR3 contains 15 residues. CDR3 sequence reads: CASSRGQGLNSPLHF. As DNA, the CDR3 is TGCGCCAGCAGCCGCGGACAGGGGCTTAATTCACCCCTCCACTTT.

A few counts support this clone. V is TRBV19 and J is TRBJ2-1; 11 positions agree with TRBD2. CDR1 is LNHDA and CDR2 is SQIVND in the germline V gene (reference sequence). The length of the CDR3 is 17 residues. V trimming: 4 bases; J trimming: 9 bases; junction bases outside the gene matches: 14. The CDR3 sequence is CASSNIGLAGPEPEQFF. In nucleotides, the CDR3 is TGTGCCAGTAGTAACATTGGACTAGCGGGCCCGGAGCCTGAGCAGTTCTTC.

This chain joins TRBV10-3 and TRBJ2-3, with TRBD1 matching 10 bases. The V gene's germline CDR1 is ENHRY and CDR2 SYGVKD. CDR3 length: 15 amino acids. After removal of 2 bases from V and 5 bases from J, the junction contained 4 bases not matched to a gene. CDR3 amino acids: CAISEPTGGGDTQYF. CDR3 bases: TGTGCCATCAGTGAGCCGACAGGGGGCGGAGATACGCAGTATTTT.

The chain has TRBV9 and TRBJ2-7; tentative D call: TRBD1 (5 bases). This CDR3 has 14 amino acids. V was trimmed by 2 bases and J by 0 bases, leaving 9 bases between them. In germline, CDR1 is SGDLS, CDR2 YYNGEE. CDR3 in DNA: TGTGCCAGCAGCGTTGACAGTAGCTCCTACGAGCAGTACTTC. It encodes CASSVDSSSYEQYF. The whole variable domain, remainder taken from reference TRBV9 and TRBJ2-7, is DSGVTQTPKHLITATGQRVTLRCSPRSGDLSVYWYQQSLDQGLQFLIQYYNGEERAKGNILERFSAQQFPDLHSELNLSSLELGDSALYFCASSVDSSSYEQYFGPGTRLTVT.

J is TRBJ2-4 and V is TRBV7-9; weak D call: TRBD1 (6 bases). Germline assignment: CDR1 SEHNR and CDR2 FQNEAQ (reference sequence). This CDR3 contains 15 residues. V lost 2 bases, J lost 3 bases, and 11 bases lay in between. The CDR3: CASSLWDNLKNIQYF. The CDR3 nucleotides read TGTGCCAGCAGCTTATGGGACAACCTCAAAAACATTCAGTACTTC.

A few counts support this clone. The chain couples TRBV6-5 to TRBJ1-5, with D possibly matching TRBD1 (6 bases). Trimming removed 9 bases at V and 4 bases at J, with 16 bases between. The CDR3 consists of 14 residues. Per the germline V gene, CDR1 is MNHEY and CDR2 is SVGAGI. The CDR3 DNA reads TGTGCCAGTGGATCTGGGCAGGGGAATCAGCCCCAGCATTTT. Encoded protein: CASGSGQGNQPQHF.

This clone was detected only once. The chain couples TRBV18 to TRBJ1-1, with D hard to call. Germline CDR1 reads KGHSH; CDR2 reads LQKENI. This CDR3 has 14 residues. Trimming removed 4 bases from V and 1 base from J, with 10 bases in between. Here the CDR3 reads CASSLAWGNTEAFF. The CDR3 DNA reads as TGTGCCAGCTCACTGGCCTGGGGGAACACTGAAGCTTTCTTT.

The chain employs TRBV6-5 and TRBJ1-5; 7 bases match TRBD1. Germline assignment: CDR1 MNHEY and CDR2 SVGAGI. The CDR3 loop spans 14 amino acids. Trimming at V came to 2 bases and at J to 3 bases, leaving 1 base not matched to a gene. The CDR3 is CASSYGQANQPQHF. As DNA, the CDR3 is TGTGCCAGCAGTTACGGACAGGCCAATCAGCCCCAGCATTTT.

CDR3 protein: CASSMERYSNQPQHF. CDR3 nucleotide sequence: TGTGCCAGTAGTATGGAGCGCTATAGCAATCAGCCCCAGCATTTT. The chain couples TRBV19 to TRBJ1-5; D gene uncertain. Germline values: CDR1 LNHDA, CDR2 SQIVND (reference sequence). The germline V and J ends were trimmed by 3 bases and 0 bases, with 9 bases remaining between them. CDR3 length: 15 residues.

J is TRBJ2-7 and V is TRBV5-4; unclear D gene. The germline CDR1 and CDR2 sequences are SGHNT and YYREEE (reference sequence). This CDR3 spans 12 amino acids. Trimming took 0 bases from V and 5 from J, leaving 6 bases between them. The CDR3 DNA follows: TGTGCCAGCAGCTTGGCGGGTAACGAGCAGTACTTC. Its translation is CASSLAGNEQYF.

The chain links TRBV10-3 to TRBJ1-2; 7 bases fit TRBD1. This CDR3 comprises 15 residues. V trimming: 10 bases; J trimming: 2 bases; junction bases outside the gene matches: 13. Germline values: CDR1 ENHRY, CDR2 SYGVKD. CDR3 sequence reads: CATVGTDLSNYGYTF. Here the CDR3 DNA reads TGTGCCACCGTGGGGACAGATTTATCGAACTATGGCTACACCTTC.

The chain couples TRBV4-1 to TRBJ2-7, with unresolved D. Trimming left V 4 bases short and J 0 bases short, with 13 bases between. Germline CDR1 reads MGHRA; CDR2 reads YSYEKL. The CDR3 extends over 15 amino acids. CDR3: CASSLSMASSYEQYF. The CDR3 DNA reads TGCGCCAGCAGCCTCTCTATGGCGAGCTCCTACGAGCAGTACTTC.